A single sample gave rise to the 30 T cell receptor beta chains below, sequenced in a study of OX40 agonist ivuxolimab in advanced cancers. Generated by immunoSEQ multiplex PCR, the TCRdb table keeps only in-frame clones and is missing some. The sample includes about 76,000 clones, over 75% of them seen just once. The specimen comprised CD4+ or CD8+ T cells sorted from blood, sampled in a trial of the OX40 agonist ivuxolimab. These TCRs come from an adult with an advanced solid tumor such as melanoma, head and neck, liver or kidney cancer.

The chain carries TRBV7-2 and TRBJ1-3; unclear D gene. V was shortened by 1 base and J by 8 bases, with 9 bases between the two germline ends. Germline lookup yields CDR1 SGHTA and CDR2 FQGNSA. The CDR3 is 13 residues long. The CDR3 region is CASSLEASDTIYF. The CDR3 nucleotides read TGTGCCAGCAGCTTAGAGGCCTCGGACACCATATATTTT.

The gene calls are TRBV29-1 and TRBJ2-3; TRBD2 is a possible D gene (6 bases). The CDR3 loop spans 15 amino acids. CDR1 and CDR2 (germline): SQVTM, ANQGSEA. V was shortened by 6 bases and J by 2 bases, with 18 bases between the two germline ends. CDR3 sequence reads: CSVAPNGGDTDTQYF. The DNA for the CDR3 is TGCAGCGTGGCCCCCAACGGGGGTGACACAGATACGCAGTATTTT.

The chain recombines TRBV28 with TRBJ2-7, with D possibly matching TRBD1 (6 bases). Germline assignment: CDR1 MDHEN and CDR2 SYDVKM. The V and J ends lost 8 bases and 0 bases respectively, with 14 bases between them. The CDR3 covers 14 residues. The CDR3 DNA reads as TGTGCCAGCCTTCAACAGGGCCTCTCCTACGAGCAGTACTTC. The encoded protein is CASLQQGLSYEQYF.

This clone was seen a handful of times. V and J are TRBV4-3 and TRBJ1-1; no clear D. V was clipped by 4 bases and J by 4 bases, with 10 bases between them. Per germline, CDR1 LGHNA and CDR2 YSLEER. The CDR3 covers 13 residues. The CDR3, as DNA: TGCGCCAGCAGCCTAACACCGGGCACTGAAGCTTTCTTT. Protein sequence: CASSLTPGTEAFF.

The rearrangement joins TRBV9 to TRBJ1-4; tentatively, D is TRBD1 (6 bases). The CDR3 spans 15 residues. CDR1 is SGDLS, CDR2 YYNGEE, per germline. V dropped 0 bases and J dropped 3 bases, with 9 bases sitting between them. CDR3 sequence (DNA): TGTGCCAGCAGCGTAGCGGGGGGCGCTAATGAAAAACTGTTTTTT. Translated, it gives CASSVAGGANEKLFF.

This clone was seen only once. The V call is TRBV9, the J call TRBJ2-2, with a tentative D call TRBD1 (6 bases). The CDR3 totals 14 residues. The germline V and J ends were trimmed by 0 bases and 3 bases, with 6 bases remaining between them. Germline CDR1 reads SGDLS; CDR2 reads YYNGEE. The CDR3 loop reads CASSVAGDTGELFF. Here the CDR3 DNA reads TGTGCCAGCAGCGTAGCAGGGGACACCGGGGAGCTGTTTTTT.

This sequence joins TRBV13 and TRBJ1-3; 7 bases line up with TRBD1. The CDR3 is 16 residues long. The V gene end was trimmed by 3 bases and the J gene end by 8 bases; junction bases not matched to a gene: 13. Germline CDR1 PRHDT, CDR2 FYEKMQ (reference sequence). CDR3 DNA sequence: TGTGCCAGCAGCTTTAAAAGGCGTAGGGGGCGGGACACCATATATTTT. Its translation: CASSFKRRRGRDTIYF. Using reference TRBV13 and TRBJ1-3 for the parts outside the CDR3, the full variable domain is AAGVIQSPRHLIKEKRETATLKCYPIPRHDTVYWYQQGPGQDPQFLISFYEKMQSDKGSIPDRFSAQQFSDYHSELNMSSLELGDSALYFCASSFKRRRGRDTIYFGEGSWLTVV.

The V and J genes are TRBV15 and TRBJ2-6; D possibly corresponds to TRBD1 (6 bases). V shed 6 bases and J shed 2 bases, with 14 bases lying between them. Germline V gene data show CDR1 as LNHNV and CDR2 as YYDKDF (reference sequence). There are 16 residues in the CDR3. The CDR3: CATRQQGGAGANVLTF. The CDR3 region has the DNA TGTGCCACCAGACAACAGGGTGGAGCTGGGGCCAACGTCCTGACTTTC.

The chain recombines TRBV27 with TRBJ1-5; D remains ambiguous. The CDR3 covers 16 residues. The germline gives CDR1 MNHEY, CDR2 SMNVEV (reference sequence). Trimming took 6 bases from V and 2 from J, leaving 17 bases between them. CDR3 sequence (DNA): TGTGCCAGCAGAGTTATCAATGGTCACGGCAATCAGCCCCAGCATTTT. Translating gives CASRVINGHGNQPQHF.

V usage is TRBV4-3 and J usage is TRBJ2-6; D gene uncertain. The CDR3 has 18 residues. The ends were cut back, 0 bases at V and 0 bases at J, with 12 bases in the middle. Germline V lookup: CDR1 LGHNA, CDR2 YSLEER. The CDR3 spells CASSQDRRLYSGANVLTF. CDR3 coding DNA: TGCGCCAGCAGCCAAGATAGAAGACTCTACTCTGGGGCCAACGTCCTGACTTTC.

The DNA of the CDR3 is TGTGCCAGCAGCCCCCCCCCGGCCGATACGCAGTATTTT. Its protein product is CASSPPPADTQYF. V usage is TRBV11-2 and J usage is TRBJ2-3, with D unclear. Trimming stripped 5 bases from V and 6 bases from J, with 12 bases between. The germline CDR1 and CDR2 sequences are SGHAT and FQNNGV. The CDR3 sequence is 13 residues long.

The CDR3 DNA reads TGTGCCAGCAGCCAACTCGAGGGAGGCGGGGGGGCCGTGGAGACCCAGTACTTC. Its translation: CASSQLEGGGGAVETQYF. V and J are TRBV4-2 and TRBJ2-5, with TRBD2 matching 9 bases. V lost 2 bases and J lost 5; bases outside the gene matches: 15. There are 18 residues in the CDR3. Germline V CDR1 and CDR2: LGHNA, YNFKEQ.

The chain combines TRBV27 with TRBJ1-3, with D unclear. The CDR3 contains 15 residues. The germline V gene encodes CDR1 MNHEY and CDR2 SMNVEV (reference sequence). Trimming took 8 bases from V and 0 from J, leaving 14 bases between them. Written as DNA, the CDR3 is TGTGCCAGCTCCATGAGGGCCCGCTCTGGAAACACCATATATTTT. It codes for CASSMRARSGNTIYF.

The chain uses TRBV18 and TRBJ2-1, with TRBD2 matching over 7 bases. This CDR3 is 16 amino acids long. Germline values: CDR1 KGHSH, CDR2 LQKENI. With V trimmed by 4 bases and J by 4 bases, 10 bases remained unmatched. In nucleotides, the CDR3 is TGTGCCAGCTCACTCTCGACGATAGCGGGTTACAATGAGCAGTTCTTC. Its protein is CASSLSTIAGYNEQFF.

J is TRBJ2-5 and V is TRBV5-6, with D possibly called TRBD1 or TRBD2 (5 bases each). Germline CDR1 reads SGHDT; CDR2 reads YYEEEE. The ends were cut back, 0 bases at V and 5 bases at J, with 14 bases in the middle. The CDR3 extends over 15 amino acids. DNA of the CDR3: TGTGCCAGCAGCTTGGTTTTGGGCAGGGAGGAGACCCAGTACTTC. Translation gives CASSLVLGREETQYF.

The rearrangement uses TRBV27 and TRBJ2-7, with 7 bases fitting TRBD2. CDR1 MNHEY and CDR2 SMNVEV come from the germline V gene (reference sequence). V shed 6 bases, J shed 0 bases, and the junction held 11 bases outside the gene matches. There are 16 residues in the CDR3. The CDR3 coding sequence is TGTGCCAGCAGCTCACTGGCAGCGGGGACCTCCTACGAGCAGTACTTC. Amino acid sequence: CASSSLAAGTSYEQYF.

The CDR3 protein is CASSSLQGLGANTIYF. The CDR3 nucleotides read TGTGCCAGCAGCTCACTACAGGGGTTAGGGGCAAACACCATATATTTT. The rearrangement uses TRBV7-2 and TRBJ1-3; TRBD1 aligns across 7 bases. Germline lookup yields CDR1 SGHTA and CDR2 FQGNSA. V was pared by 4 bases and J by 6 bases, with 12 bases of the junction left unmatched. This CDR3 has 16 residues.

The J gene is TRBJ1-2, the V gene TRBV5-1, with TRBD1 matching over 9 bases. J lost 1 base, V lost 6 bases, and 7 bases had no gene match. Germline CDR1 is SGHRS and CDR2 is YFSETQ. The CDR3 is made up of 15 amino acids. DNA for the CDR3: TGCGCCAGCACTACTACAGGGGGCATTAACTATGGCTACACCTTC. The encoded protein is CASTTTGGINYGYTF.

V is TRBV4-2 and J is TRBJ1-5; no clear D gene. Trimming cost V 0 bases and J 5 bases, with 5 bases left between them. The CDR3 runs to 13 residues. The germline V gene has CDR1 LGHNA and CDR2 YNFKEQ. The CDR3 sequence: CASSQDRDQPQHF. CDR3 DNA: TGTGCCAGCAGCCAAGATAGGGATCAGCCCCAGCATTTT.

The V gene is TRBV6-8, the J gene TRBJ2-1; no definite D call. CDR3 length equals 16 residues. CDR1 and CDR2 from the germline V gene are MNHGY and SAAAGT. The V and J ends lost 1 base and 7 bases respectively, with 17 bases between them. The CDR3 region is CASSYFLITLFNEQFF. The DNA for the CDR3 is TGTGCCAGCAGTTACTTTCTCATCACACTATTTAATGAGCAGTTCTTC.

The chain carries TRBV9 and TRBJ2-2; possibly TRBD1 or TRBD2 for D (5 bases each). V was shortened by 0 bases and J by 0 bases, with 9 bases between the two germline ends. Per the germline V gene, CDR1 is SGDLS and CDR2 is YYNGEE. The CDR3 is made up of 16 amino acids. The CDR3 DNA is TGTGCCAGCAGCGTAGGGGGGACCCCGAACACCGGGGAGCTGTTTTTT. Its translation: CASSVGGTPNTGELFF. The full variable domain, completed using reference TRBV9 and TRBJ2-2, is DSGVTQTPKHLITATGQRVTLRCSPRSGDLSVYWYQQSLDQGLQFLIQYYNGEERAKGNILERFSAQQFPDLHSELNLSSLELGDSALYFCASSVGGTPNTGELFFGEGSRLTVL.

The genes are TRBV5-1 and TRBJ2-3; D is unresolved. The CDR3 contains 15 residues. CDR1 and CDR2 (germline): SGHRS, YFSETQ. V dropped 0 bases and J dropped 1 base, with 9 bases sitting between them. DNA for the CDR3: TGCGCCAGCAGCTTGGTTCTGAAAGGCACAGATACGCAGTATTTT. Its translation: CASSLVLKGTDTQYF.

This clone came up once. J is TRBJ2-1 and V is TRBV11-3; D unclear. CDR1 is SGHNT, CDR2 YENEEA, per germline. The CDR3 extends over 14 amino acids. V shed 5 bases and J shed 5 bases, with 13 bases lying between them. For the CDR3, the DNA is TGTGCCAGCAGCCGCCGGTCGCTCGACAATGAGCAGTTCTTC. The encoded protein is CASSRRSLDNEQFF. The full variable domain, in which reference TRBV11-3 and TRBJ2-1 provide the parts outside the CDR3, is EAGVVQSPRYKIIEKKQPVAFWCNPISGHNTLYWYLQNLGQGPELLIRYENEEAVDDSQLPKDRFSAERLKGVDSTLKIQPAELGDSAVYLCASSRRSLDNEQFFGPGTRLTVL.

The chain uses TRBV11-2 and TRBJ2-5, with D unresolved. Germline V CDR1 and CDR2: SGHAT, FQNNGV. Trimming stripped 3 bases from V and 4 bases from J, with 3 bases between. CDR3 length equals 11 residues. The CDR3 DNA is TGTGCCAGCAGCTTTCGAGAGACCCAGTACTTC. Protein: CASSFRETQYF.

The rearrangement links TRBV27 to TRBJ1-5; no clear D gene. The CDR3 consists of 13 residues. V was trimmed by 6 bases and J by 11 bases, leaving 17 bases between them. Germline V gene sequence: CDR1 MNHEY, CDR2 SMNVEV (reference sequence). CDR3 protein: CASRATGQPSQHF. DNA of the CDR3: TGTGCCAGCAGGGCGACTGGTCAGCCGTCCCAGCATTTT.

V is TRBV19 and J is TRBJ2-1; 8 positions match TRBD2. Germline trimming cut 6 bases from V and 3 bases from J; bases unmatched to any gene: 10. The germline V gene encodes CDR1 LNHDA and CDR2 SQIVND (reference sequence). The CDR3 covers 16 residues. The CDR3 DNA is TGTGCCAGTAGCCGAAAGGCGGGGGGCGACTACAATGAGCAGTTCTTC. The encoded protein is CASSRKAGGDYNEQFF.

The chain employs TRBV5-5 and TRBJ2-7; no definite D call. Germline V gene sequence: CDR1 SGHKS, CDR2 YYEKEE (reference sequence). This CDR3 has 12 amino acids. With 2 bases removed from V and 2 bases from J, the gap between germline ends came to 5 bases. CDR3 sequence reads: CASSFLTYEQYF. The CDR3, as DNA: TGTGCCAGCAGCTTTTTGACCTACGAGCAGTACTTC.

The rearrangement joins TRBV5-6 to TRBJ1-6; no reliable D call. The V end was cut by 1 base, the J end by 7 bases, with 12 bases between. CDR3 length: 15 amino acids. Per the germline V gene, CDR1 is SGHDT and CDR2 is YYEEEE. As DNA, the CDR3 is TGTGCCAGCAGCTTGCGGGGAGAAGGAAATTCACCCCTCCACTTT. The encoded protein is CASSLRGEGNSPLHF.

The chain links TRBV7-8 to TRBJ1-2; tentative D call: TRBD1 (5 bases). The CDR3 length is 14 residues. Per germline, CDR1 SGHVS and CDR2 FQNEAQ. The germline V and J ends were trimmed by 2 bases and 8 bases, with 15 bases remaining between them. This CDR3 reads CASSLSSGPRGYTF. CDR3 bases: TGTGCCAGCAGCTTATCGTCGGGGCCGCGGGGCTACACCTTC.

This chain uses TRBV6-6 with TRBJ1-4; possibly TRBD1 for D (6 bases). The CDR3 is 13 residues long. V was cut by 2 bases and J by 8 bases, with 9 bases left in between. CDR1 is MNHNY and CDR2 is SVGAGI in the germline V gene (reference sequence). CDR3 region: CASSYKDREKLFF. As DNA, the CDR3 is TGTGCCAGCAGTTACAAAGACAGGGAAAAACTGTTTTTT.